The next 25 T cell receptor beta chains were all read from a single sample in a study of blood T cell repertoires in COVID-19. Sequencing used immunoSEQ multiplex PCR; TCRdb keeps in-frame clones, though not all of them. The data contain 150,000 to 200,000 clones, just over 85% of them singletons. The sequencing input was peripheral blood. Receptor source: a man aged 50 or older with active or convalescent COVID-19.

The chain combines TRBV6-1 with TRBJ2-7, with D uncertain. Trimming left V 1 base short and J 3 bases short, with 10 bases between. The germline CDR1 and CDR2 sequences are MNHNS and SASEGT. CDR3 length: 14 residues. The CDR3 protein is CASSEGGYGYEQYF. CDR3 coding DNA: TGTGCCAGCAGTGAAGGTGGTTACGGCTACGAGCAGTACTTC.

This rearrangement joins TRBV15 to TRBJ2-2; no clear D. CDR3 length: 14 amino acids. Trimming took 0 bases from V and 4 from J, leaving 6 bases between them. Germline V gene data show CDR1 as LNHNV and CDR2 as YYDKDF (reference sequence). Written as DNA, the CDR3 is TGTGCCACCAGCAGAGATCCGGGCACCGGGGAGCTGTTTTTT. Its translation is CATSRDPGTGELFF. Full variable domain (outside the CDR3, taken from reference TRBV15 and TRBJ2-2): DAMVIQNPRYQVTQFGKPVTLSCSQTLNHNVMYWYQQKSSQAPKLLFHYYDKDFNNEADTPDNFQSRRPNTSFCFLDIRSPGLGDTAMYLCATSRDPGTGELFFGEGSRLTVL.

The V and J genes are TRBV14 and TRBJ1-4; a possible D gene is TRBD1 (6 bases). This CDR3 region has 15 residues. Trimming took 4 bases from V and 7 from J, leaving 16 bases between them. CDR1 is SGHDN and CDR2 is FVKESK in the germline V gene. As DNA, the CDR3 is TGTGCCAGCAGCCTTGTTGGGGGCGCGGGTGAAAAACTGTTTTTT. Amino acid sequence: CASSLVGGAGEKLFF.

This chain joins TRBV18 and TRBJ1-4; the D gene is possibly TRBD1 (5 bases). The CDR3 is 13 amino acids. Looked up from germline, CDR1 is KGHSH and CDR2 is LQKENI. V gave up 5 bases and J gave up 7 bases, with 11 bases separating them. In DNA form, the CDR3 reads TGTGCCAGCTCATTAGACACAGGTGAAAAACTGTTTTTT. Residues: CASSLDTGEKLFF.

CDR3 loop: CAIGTGDINQPQHF. CDR3 in DNA: TGTGCCATCGGGACAGGGGATATCAATCAGCCCCAGCATTTT. The V gene is TRBV10-3, the J gene TRBJ1-5; TRBD1 matches at 10 bases. Germline CDR1 reads ENHRY; CDR2 reads SYGVKD. V gave up 8 bases and J gave up 3 bases; unmatched junction bases: 4. This CDR3 comprises 14 residues.

The CDR3 reads CASSWDKGAIYGYTF. The DNA for the CDR3 is TGTGCCAGCAGTTGGGACAAAGGCGCCATCTATGGCTACACCTTC. The chain uses TRBV6-2 or TRBV6-3 and TRBJ1-2; D is perhaps TRBD1 (6 bases). Trimming left V 4 bases short and J 4 bases short, with 16 bases between. Germline values: CDR1 MNHEY, CDR2 SVGEGT. The CDR3 loop spans 15 amino acids.

CDR3 sequence reads: CASSYIGRGSSYEQYF. The CDR3 coding sequence is TGTGCCAGCAGTTACATTGGGCGGGGCAGCTCCTACGAGCAGTACTTC. V is TRBV6-5 and J is TRBJ2-7, with D tentatively TRBD2 (6 bases). The V gene lost 2 bases and the J gene lost 0 bases, with 14 bases spanning the gap. CDR1 is MNHEY and CDR2 is SVGAGI in the germline V gene. The CDR3 length is 16 residues.

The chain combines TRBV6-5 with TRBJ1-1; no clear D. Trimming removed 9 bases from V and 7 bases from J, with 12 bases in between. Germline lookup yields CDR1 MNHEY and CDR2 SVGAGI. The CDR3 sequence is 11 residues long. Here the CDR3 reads CASRRRGEAFF. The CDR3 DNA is TGTGCCAGTCGAAGACGGGGTGAAGCTTTCTTT.

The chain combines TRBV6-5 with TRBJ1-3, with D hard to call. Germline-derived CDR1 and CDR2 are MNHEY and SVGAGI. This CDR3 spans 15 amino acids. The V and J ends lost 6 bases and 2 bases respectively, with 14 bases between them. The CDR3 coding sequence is TGTGCCAGCAGCCGAACATACGGGGCTGGAAACACCATATATTTT. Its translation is CASSRTYGAGNTIYF.

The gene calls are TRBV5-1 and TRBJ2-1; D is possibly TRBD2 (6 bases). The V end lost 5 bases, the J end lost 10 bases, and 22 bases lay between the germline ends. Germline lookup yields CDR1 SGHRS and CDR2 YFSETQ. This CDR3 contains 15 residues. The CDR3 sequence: CASRPGTQVGMEQFF. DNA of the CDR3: TGCGCCAGCAGGCCCGGGACTCAGGTGGGAATGGAGCAGTTCTTC.

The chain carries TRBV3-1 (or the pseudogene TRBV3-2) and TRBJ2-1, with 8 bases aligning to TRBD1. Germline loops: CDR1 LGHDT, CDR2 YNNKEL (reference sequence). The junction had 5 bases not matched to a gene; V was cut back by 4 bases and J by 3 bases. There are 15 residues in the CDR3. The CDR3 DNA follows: TGTGCCAGCAGCCTCGGACAGGGTCTCTACAATGAGCAGTTCTTC. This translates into CASSLGQGLYNEQFF.

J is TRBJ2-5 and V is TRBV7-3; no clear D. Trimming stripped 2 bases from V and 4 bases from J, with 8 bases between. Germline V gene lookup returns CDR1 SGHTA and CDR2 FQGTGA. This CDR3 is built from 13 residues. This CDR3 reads CASSLWAGETQYF. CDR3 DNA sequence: TGTGCCAGCAGCTTATGGGCAGGAGAGACCCAGTACTTC.

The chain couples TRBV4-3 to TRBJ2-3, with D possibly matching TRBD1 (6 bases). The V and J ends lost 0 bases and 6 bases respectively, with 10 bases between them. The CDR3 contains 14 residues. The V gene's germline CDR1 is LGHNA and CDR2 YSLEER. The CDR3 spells CASSQERQGDTQYF. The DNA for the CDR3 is TGCGCCAGCAGCCAAGAACGCCAGGGGGATACGCAGTATTTT.

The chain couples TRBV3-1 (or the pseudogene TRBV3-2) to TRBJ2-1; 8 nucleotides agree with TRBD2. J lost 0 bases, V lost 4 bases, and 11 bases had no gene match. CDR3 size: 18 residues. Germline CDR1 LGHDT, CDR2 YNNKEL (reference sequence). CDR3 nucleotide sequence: TGTGCCAGCAGCCCCTTTGGGCAGAGCGGGAGCTCCTACAATGAGCAGTTCTTC. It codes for CASSPFGQSGSSYNEQFF.

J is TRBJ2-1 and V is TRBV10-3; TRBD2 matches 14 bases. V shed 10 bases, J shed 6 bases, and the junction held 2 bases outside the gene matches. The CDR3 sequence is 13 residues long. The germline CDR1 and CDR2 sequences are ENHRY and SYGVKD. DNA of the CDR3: TGTGCCACCGGGACTAGCGGGAGCAATGAGCAGTTCTTC. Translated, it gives CATGTSGSNEQFF.

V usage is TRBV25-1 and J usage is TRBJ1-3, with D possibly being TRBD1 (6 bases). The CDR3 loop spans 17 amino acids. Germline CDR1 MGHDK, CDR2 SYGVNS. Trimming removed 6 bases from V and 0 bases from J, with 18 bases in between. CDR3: CASRQPGTGRSGNTIYF. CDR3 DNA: TGTGCCAGCAGGCAACCGGGCACAGGGCGCTCTGGAAACACCATATATTTT.

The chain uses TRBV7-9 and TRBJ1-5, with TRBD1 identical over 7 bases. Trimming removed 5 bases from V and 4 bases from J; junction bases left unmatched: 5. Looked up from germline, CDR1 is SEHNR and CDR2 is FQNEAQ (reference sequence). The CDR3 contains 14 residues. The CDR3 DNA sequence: TGTGCCAGCAGCCTCGGGACAGCAAATCAGCCCCAGCATTTT. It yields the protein CASSLGTANQPQHF.

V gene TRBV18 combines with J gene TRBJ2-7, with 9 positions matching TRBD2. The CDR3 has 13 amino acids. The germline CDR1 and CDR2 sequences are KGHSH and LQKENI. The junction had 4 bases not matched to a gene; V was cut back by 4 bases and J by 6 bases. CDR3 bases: TGTGCCAGCTCACTAGCGGGAGTCCGCGAGCAGTACTTC. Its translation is CASSLAGVREQYF.

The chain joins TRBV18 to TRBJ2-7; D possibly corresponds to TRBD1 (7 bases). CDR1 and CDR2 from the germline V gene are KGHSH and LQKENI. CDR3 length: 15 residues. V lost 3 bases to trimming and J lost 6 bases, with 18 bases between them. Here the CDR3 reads CASSPLEGARGEQYF. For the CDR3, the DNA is TGTGCCAGCTCACCCCTCGAGGGGGCGCGGGGCGAGCAGTACTTC.

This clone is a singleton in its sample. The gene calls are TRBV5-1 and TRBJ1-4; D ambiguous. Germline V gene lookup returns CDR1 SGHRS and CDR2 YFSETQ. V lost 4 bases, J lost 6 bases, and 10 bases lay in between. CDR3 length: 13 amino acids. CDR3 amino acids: CASSRAGDEKLFF. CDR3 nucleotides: TGCGCCAGCAGCAGGGCGGGCGATGAAAAACTGTTTTTT. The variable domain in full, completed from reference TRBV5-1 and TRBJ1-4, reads KAGVTQTPRYLIKTRGQQVTLSCSPISGHRSVSWYQQTPGQGLQFLFEYFSETQRNKGNFPGRFSGRQFSNSRSEMNVSTLELGDSALYLCASSRAGDEKLFFGSGTQLSVL.

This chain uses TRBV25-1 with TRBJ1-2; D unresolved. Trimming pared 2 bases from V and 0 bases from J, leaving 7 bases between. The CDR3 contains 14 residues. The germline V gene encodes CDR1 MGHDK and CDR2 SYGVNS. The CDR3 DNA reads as TGTGCCAGCAGTGAAGCGGCAGCTAACTATGGCTACACCTTC. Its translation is CASSEAAANYGYTF.

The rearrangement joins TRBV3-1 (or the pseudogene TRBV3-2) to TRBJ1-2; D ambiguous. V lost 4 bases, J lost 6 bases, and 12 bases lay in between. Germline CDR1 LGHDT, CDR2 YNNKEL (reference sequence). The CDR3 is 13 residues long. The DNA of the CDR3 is TGTGCCAGCAGCCCTTTTGCGGGAGATGGCTACACCTTC. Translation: CASSPFAGDGYTF.

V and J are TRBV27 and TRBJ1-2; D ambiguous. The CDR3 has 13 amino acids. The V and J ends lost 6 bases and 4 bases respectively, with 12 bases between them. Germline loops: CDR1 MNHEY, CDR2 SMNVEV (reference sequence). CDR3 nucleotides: TGTGCCAGCAGGAAAGACATCTCCTATGGCTACACCTTC. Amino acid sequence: CASRKDISYGYTF.

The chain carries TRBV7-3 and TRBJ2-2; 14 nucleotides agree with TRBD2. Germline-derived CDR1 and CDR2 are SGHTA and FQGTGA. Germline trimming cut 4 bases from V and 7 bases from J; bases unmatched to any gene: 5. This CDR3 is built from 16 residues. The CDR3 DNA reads TGTGCCAGCAGCTCGGGACTAGCGGGAGAGTACGGGGAGCTGTTTTTT. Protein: CASSSGLAGEYGELFF. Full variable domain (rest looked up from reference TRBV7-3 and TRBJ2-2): GAGVSQTPSNKVTEKGKYVELRCDPISGHTALYWYRQSLGQGPEFLIYFQGTGAADDSGLPNDRFFAVRPEGSVSTLKIQRTERGDSAVYLCASSSGLAGEYGELFFGEGSRLTVL.

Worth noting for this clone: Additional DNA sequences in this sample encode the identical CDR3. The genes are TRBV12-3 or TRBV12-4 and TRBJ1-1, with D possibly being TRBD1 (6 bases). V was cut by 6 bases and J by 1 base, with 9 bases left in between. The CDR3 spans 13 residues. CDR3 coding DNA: TGTGCCAGCAGCCCGGGACAGAACACTGAAGCTTTCTTT. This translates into CASSPGQNTEAFF.